This T cell receptor (beta chain) was documented in a study of blood T cell repertoires in COVID-19. Background on the study: Specimens from acute and convalescent COVID-19 originated in the United States, Italy and Spain. PBMCs, B-cell-depleted T cells, or T cells provided the cDNA or gDNA that made up the material.

As handled by the study authors: From reference gene primer amplification, estimates of nucleated cell counts were derived. Measured with immunoSEQ multiplex PCR; TCRdb has only the in-frame clones, and not every one. V and J calls and clone size are given by that table; D and trimming were obtained from the DNA. The sample holds over 200,000 clones, 80% to 90% seen once. The TCR comes from a woman between 50 and 59 years old with acute or convalescent COVID-19. The material sequenced was peripheral blood.

CDR3 bases: TGTGCCAGCGTCCGGGACAAAAACGAGCAGTACTTC. Translating gives CASVRDKNEQYF. The chain links TRBV7-9 to TRBJ2-7; the D gene is possibly TRBD1 (6 bases). The CDR3 loop spans 12 amino acids. V lost 8 bases to trimming and J lost 5 bases, with 13 bases between them. Germline V lookup: CDR1 SEHNR, CDR2 FQNEAQ (reference sequence).